The clone carrying this TCR beta chain is a singleton in its sample. The data were obtained in a study of cytomegalovirus exposure and HLA in healthy donors. The V gene's germline CDR1 is MNHEY and CDR2 SMNVEV (reference sequence). The V end lost 7 bases, the J end lost 0 bases, and 15 bases lay between the germline ends. The CDR3 spans 15 residues. Some clones are missing from TCRdb's copy, which holds only in-frame ones; the method was immunoSEQ multiplex PCR. The sample consists of over 55,000 clones, 90% to 96% of them appearing once. What was sequenced was PBMCs. V and J are TRBV27 and TRBJ1-1; weak D call: TRBD1 (5 bases). This TCR came from a man between 18 and 35 years old in good health and CMV-seronegative. Written as DNA, the CDR3 is TGTGCCAGCATCCCACTGGGGCAGCTGAACACTGAAGCTTTCTTT. Protein: CASIPLGQLNTEAFF.